This T cell receptor beta chain was found in a study of PD-1 blockade in classical Hodgkin lymphoma. Study-wide results and caveats: Complete responders' baseline diversity resembled that of newly diagnosed patients. In CD4+ cells, TCR diversity went up significantly by C4D1, but in CD8+ cells it did not.

Relapse after autologous stem cell transplantation occurred in every patient, and brentuximab vedotin exposure varied. Complete response, partial response or progressive disease constituted the best response categories observed. A remark on this clone: No antigen is known for it. Distinct nucleotide sequences in the sample also encode this CDR3.

Produced via immunoSEQ multiplex PCR; TCRdb's table is partial and in-frame only. The sample yields approximately 27,000 clones, around 84% seen once. V shed 1 base and J 1 base; nucleotides not matched to a gene: 7. The CDR3 extends over 17 amino acids. Germline V gene sequence: CDR1 SEHNR, CDR2 FQNEAQ (reference sequence). This clonotype was obtained from a human donor with classical Hodgkin lymphoma. The genes are TRBV7-9 and TRBJ1-5, with 7 bases matching TRBD1. This specimen consisted of peripheral blood mononuclear cells (PBMCs), obtained at baseline. Here the CDR3 DNA reads TGTGCCAGCAGCTTAGGCGGAGGGGGCGAAAGCAATCAGCCCCAGCATTTT. This codes for CASSLGGGGESNQPQHF.